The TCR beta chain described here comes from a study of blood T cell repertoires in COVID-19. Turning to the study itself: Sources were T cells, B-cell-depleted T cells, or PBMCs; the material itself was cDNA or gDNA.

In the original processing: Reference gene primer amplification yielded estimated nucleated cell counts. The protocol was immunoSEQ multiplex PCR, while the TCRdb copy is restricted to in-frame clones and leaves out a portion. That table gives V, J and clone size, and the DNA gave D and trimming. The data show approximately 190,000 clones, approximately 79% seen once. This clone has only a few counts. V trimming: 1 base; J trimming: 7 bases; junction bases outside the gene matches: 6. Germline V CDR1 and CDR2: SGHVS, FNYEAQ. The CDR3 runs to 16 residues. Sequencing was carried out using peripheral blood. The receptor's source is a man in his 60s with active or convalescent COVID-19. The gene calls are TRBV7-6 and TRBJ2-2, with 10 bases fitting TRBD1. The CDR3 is CASSLGTGGSGGELFF. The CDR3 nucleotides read TGTGCCAGCAGCTTAGGGACAGGGGGAAGCGGCGGGGAGCTGTTTTTT.